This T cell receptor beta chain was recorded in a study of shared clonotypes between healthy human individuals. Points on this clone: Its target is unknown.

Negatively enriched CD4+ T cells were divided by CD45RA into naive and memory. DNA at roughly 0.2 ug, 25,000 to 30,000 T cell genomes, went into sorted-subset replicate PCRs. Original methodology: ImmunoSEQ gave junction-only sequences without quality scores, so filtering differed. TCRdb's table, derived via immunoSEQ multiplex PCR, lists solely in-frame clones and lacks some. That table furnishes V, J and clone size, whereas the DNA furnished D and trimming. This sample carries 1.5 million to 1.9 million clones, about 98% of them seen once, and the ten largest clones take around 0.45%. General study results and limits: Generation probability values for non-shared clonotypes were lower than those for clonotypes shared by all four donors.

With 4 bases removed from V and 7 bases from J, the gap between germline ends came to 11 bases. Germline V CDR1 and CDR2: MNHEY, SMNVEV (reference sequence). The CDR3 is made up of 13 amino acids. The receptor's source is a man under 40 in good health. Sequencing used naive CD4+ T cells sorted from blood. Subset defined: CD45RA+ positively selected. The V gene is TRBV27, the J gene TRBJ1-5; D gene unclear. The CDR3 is CASSYLGQQPQHF. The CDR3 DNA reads TGTGCCAGCAGTTATCTGGGTCAACAGCCCCAGCATTTT.